This paragraph covers one T cell receptor (beta chain) sequence. The target antigen is unknown. The data belong to a study of T cell responses to AZD1222 COVID-19 vaccine. Study-wide results and limits: Repertoire samples came only from after the peak T cell response. Clonal diversity may have been underestimated, and the donors were mostly white British, with more females than males. Baseline antibody screening turned up just six seropositive AZD1222 recipients.

Measured with immunoSEQ multiplex PCR; TCRdb has only the in-frame clones, and not every one. Of 100,000 or so clones listed, 86% are singletons. CDR1 and CDR2 (germline): SGHTA, FQGTGA. V was pared by 5 bases and J by 8 bases, with 12 bases between. The CDR3 extends over 13 amino acids. J is TRBJ2-2 and V is TRBV7-3; D is tentatively TRBD1 or TRBD2 (5 bases each). The sequence came from an adult in good health. Sequenced material: peripheral blood, taken on day 0 of AZD1222 vaccination. CDR3 residues: CASSRAGAGELFF. In DNA form, the CDR3 reads TGTGCCAGCAGCCGGGCCGGGGCGGGGGAGCTGTTTTTT.